This is a list of T cell receptor beta chains from one sample in a study of blood T cell repertoires in COVID-19. The protocol was immunoSEQ multiplex PCR, while the TCRdb copy is restricted to in-frame clones and leaves out a portion. The repertoire consists of 300,000 to 450,000 clones, with 85% occurring once and the leading ten covering roughly 3.6%. Sequencing was carried out using peripheral blood. The receptors originated from a young woman with acute or convalescent COVID-19. The CDR3 runs from the conserved cysteine through the conserved F or W. Clone sizes are given selectively: once, few, many, or a class where the clone is expanded.

TRBJ1-6 | TRBV15 | 15 | - | CATLDETGRSSPLHF
TRBJ1-1 | TRBV19 | 14 | - | CASSLSTGNTEAFF
TRBJ2-5 | TRBV6-5 | 15 | - | CASSYYRERVETQYF
TRBJ2-3 | TRBV10-1 | 16 | - | CASSELAGVNTDTQYF
TRBJ1-5 | TRBV5-8 | 15 | - | CASSFGTFAQQPQHF
TRBJ2-3 | TRBV27 | 15 | - | CASSWVAGSTDTQYF
TRBJ1-2 | TRBV9 | 11 | few | CASRRDYGYTF
TRBJ2-3 | TRBV2 | 14 | - | CASSGLAGGDTQYF
TRBJ1-5 | TRBV24-1 | 12 | - | CATSDLEQPQHF
TRBJ2-3 | TRBV19 | 13 | - | CASSIQRTDTQYF
TRBJ1-5 | TRBV18 | 14 | - | CASSPSQGNQPQHF
TRBJ2-3 | TRBV2 | 12 | - | CAGGLATDTQYF
TRBJ2-1 | TRBV4-2 | 18 | once | CASSQDWGGRAGYNEQFF
TRBJ2-1 | TRBV6-5 | 13 | - | CASSPGTLGAQFF
TRBJ2-1 | TRBV6-5 | 15 | once | CASSRLAGEYNEQFF
TRBJ1-1 | TRBV7-8 | 15 | - | CASSAGDRGGTEAFF
TRBJ2-5 | TRBV19 | 15 | - | CASSGYQGVLETQYF
TRBJ1-5 | TRBV9 | 16 | - | CASSPGVQGSNQPQHF
TRBJ1-2 | TRBV6-5 | 14 | - | CASSQDRLNYGYTF
TRBJ2-7 | TRBV19 | 14 | - | CASSRTGVAYEQYF
TRBJ2-1 | TRBV11-2 | 15 | - | CASSLAQGPYNEQFF
TRBJ1-2 | TRBV9 | 16 | - | CASSVDPNGKDYGYTF
TRBJ2-7 | TRBV9 | 13 | - | CASSPWTQDEQYF
TRBJ1-2 | TRBV6-5 | 13 | many | CASRRTVLYGYTF
TRBJ2-1 | TRBV24-1 | 12 | - | CATSDGTSGSFF
TRBJ1-6 | TRBV5-1 | 14 | - | CASSGGTGNSPLHF
TRBJ2-7 | TRBV5-6 | 11 | - | CASSSSYEQYF
TRBJ2-3 | TRBV6-5 | 16 | - | CASSYGWGGLTDTQYF
TRBJ2-7 | TRBV24-1 | 12 | - | CATSDYAGEQYF
TRBJ2-1 | TRBV5-4 | 18 | - | CASSLVSGGRIGVNEQFF
TRBJ1-1 | TRBV28 | 17 | - | CASRRFASRQGDTEAFF
TRBJ2-5 | TRBV7-3 | 12 | - | CASGFSGETQYF
TRBJ2-2 | TRBV5-1 | 15 | - | CASSLAGEETGELFF
TRBJ2-5 | TRBV3-1/TRBV3-2 | 12 | - | CASSQRGKTQYF
TRBJ2-4 | TRBV14 | 15 | - | CASSQEAAAKNIQYF
TRBJ1-4 | TRBV11-2 | 16 | - | CASSSGPGLLNEKLFF
TRBJ2-2 | TRBV15 | 14 | - | CATRDRLNTGELFF
TRBJ1-1 | TRBV29-1 | 11 | - | CSVERYTEAFF
TRBJ2-1 | TRBV27 | 15 | - | CASRKARSSGREQFF
TRBJ2-1 | TRBV19 | 15 | - | CASSIDGPLGNEQFF
TRBJ1-5 | TRBV30 | 13 | few | CAWSVHNNQPQHF
TRBJ2-7 | TRBV5-4 | 13 | few | CASSLGKDYEQYF
TRBJ1-1 | TRBV9 | 13 | - | CASSVQEYTEAFF
TRBJ2-3 | TRBV5-4 | 15 | - | CASSPSPAVTDTQYF
TRBJ1-5 | TRBV30 | 13 | - | CAWGRDSNQPQHF
TRBJ2-7 | TRBV6-5 | 13 | - | CASGSTVYYEQYF
TRBJ2-6 | TRBV6-5 | 15 | few | CASGEFSSGANVLTF
TRBJ2-3 | TRBV29-1 | 13 | once | CSARQGARDTQYF
TRBJ1-6 | TRBV7-3 | 16 | - | CASSLFPGQNNSPLHF
TRBJ1-6 | TRBV27 | 15 | - | CASSLTGTGHSPLHF
TRBJ1-1 | TRBV4-2 | 15 | - | CASSQDTGGNTEAFF
TRBJ1-5 | TRBV10-2 | 15 | - | CASSESRMSGQPQHF
TRBJ1-1 | TRBV6-5 | 14 | - | CASSHGTEVPEAFF
TRBJ1-2 | TRBV2 | 12 | many | CASSDRRGGYTF
TRBJ2-7 | TRBV19 | 14 | - | CASSSRTVLYEQYF
TRBJ1-1 | TRBV10-3 | 14 | - | CAISESPGNTEAFF
TRBJ1-3 | TRBV7-3 | 16 | - | CASSLYGQASGNTIYF
TRBJ1-5 | TRBV27 | 14 | - | CASSLTGGNQPQHF
TRBJ1-1 | TRBV5-1 | 14 | - | CASSSTGDGAEAFF
TRBJ1-1 | TRBV20-1 | 10 | - | CSARDYEAFF